This TCR beta chain was profiled in a study of blood T cell repertoires in COVID-19. Across the whole study: Researchers got acute and convalescent COVID-19 samples from the United States, Italy and Spain. The analysed material was cDNA or gDNA that came from T cells, B-cell-depleted T cells, or PBMCs.

The length of the CDR3 is 16 residues. V lost 5 bases, J lost 1 base, and 8 bases stayed unmatched. Germline values: CDR1 MNHNY, CDR2 SVGAGI (reference sequence). In the authors' workflow: Amplification of reference gene primers provided the estimated nucleated cell counts. Some clones are missing from TCRdb's copy, which holds only in-frame ones; the method was immunoSEQ multiplex PCR. V and J calls and clone size are given by that table; D and trimming were obtained from the DNA. The sample yields about 190,000 clones, approximately 80% seen once. Sequenced: peripheral blood. The sequence was obtained from a man in his sixties with acute or convalescent COVID-19. The chain employs TRBV6-6 and TRBJ1-3; 7 bases match TRBD1. The CDR3 DNA reads TGTGCCAGCAGTCGGGGACAGAGGAGATCTGGAAACACCATATATTTT. The encoded protein is CASSRGQRRSGNTIYF.